These T cell receptor beta chains were read from a single sample in a study of T cell repertoires in cytomegalovirus infection. TCRdb fed the reads into MiXCR, producing one record per CDR3 protein. The table has about 890,000 distinct CDR3 sequences, 30% to 40% seen once. These receptors' targets are unknown. The sample here was cultured CD8+ T cells from PBMCs, taken from culture after CMV antigen stimulation. These receptors were collected from a human donor in good health (CMV status not recorded). Some clones in this sample may be carry-over from other donors' samples. The CDR3 runs from the conserved cysteine through the conserved F or W. A D gene is named only where the DNA matches it firmly. Not all rows give a size; the values are once, few, many and, for expanded clones, a class.

d_call: .; clone_size: .; v_call: TRBV7-6; j_call: TRBJ2-3; cdr3_aa: CASSQRPSTDTQYF; cdr3_nt: TGTGCCAGCAGTCAGAGACCTAGCACAGATACGCAGTATTTT
d_call: .; clone_size: .; v_call: TRBV6-1; j_call: TRBJ2-7; cdr3_aa: CASSEDRTYEQYF; cdr3_nt: TGTGCCAGCAGTGAAGACAGAACCTACGAGCAGTACTTC
d_call: .; clone_size: few; v_call: TRBV4-3; j_call: TRBJ1-2; cdr3_aa: CASSQDLGGKDGYTF; cdr3_nt: TGCGCCAGCAGCCAAGACCTCGGGGGGAAGGATGGCTACACCTTC
d_call: .; clone_size: .; v_call: TRBV7-9; j_call: TRBJ1-4; cdr3_aa: CASSQQGMEKLFF; cdr3_nt: TGTGCCAGCAGCCAACAGGGAATGGAAAAACTGTTTTTT
d_call: TRBD1; clone_size: .; v_call: TRBV7-9; j_call: TRBJ2-2; cdr3_aa: CASSRTGILLNTGELFF; cdr3_nt: TGTGCCAGCAGCCGGACAGGGATTCTACTGAACACCGGGGAGCTGTTTTTT
d_call: TRBD2; clone_size: many; v_call: TRBV7-2; j_call: TRBJ2-3; cdr3_aa: CASSPRVAGGDAQYF; cdr3_nt: TGTGCCAGCAGCCCCCGGGTAGCGGGGGGGGATGCGCAGTATTTT
d_call: TRBD1; clone_size: once; v_call: TRBV7-6; j_call: TRBJ1-2; cdr3_aa: CASSSVGTGGSYGYTF; cdr3_nt: TGTGCCAGCAGCTCAGTCGGGACAGGGGGATCCTATGGCTACACCTTC
d_call: .; clone_size: few; v_call: TRBV2; j_call: TRBJ1-1; cdr3_aa: CATKRGTEAFF; cdr3_nt: TGTGCCACCAAAAGGGGGACTGAAGCTTTCTTT
d_call: TRBD1; clone_size: .; v_call: TRBV6-5; j_call: TRBJ2-2; cdr3_aa: CASRRDRGHTGELFF; cdr3_nt: TGTGCCAGCAGAAGGGACAGGGGGCACACCGGGGAGCTGTTTTTT
d_call: TRBD1; clone_size: .; v_call: TRBV7-8; j_call: TRBJ2-6; cdr3_aa: CASSSRQGAGANVLTF; cdr3_nt: TGTGCCAGCAGCTCCCGACAGGGAGCTGGGGCCAACGTCCTGACTTTC
d_call: .; clone_size: few; v_call: TRBV6-1; j_call: TRBJ2-1; cdr3_aa: CASSEVSWPRGDNEQFF; cdr3_nt: TGTGCCAGCAGTGAGGTTTCGTGGCCCCGGGGCGACAATGAGCAGTTCTTC
d_call: .; clone_size: many; v_call: TRBV7-2; j_call: TRBJ2-2; cdr3_aa: CASSLSLLTGELFF; cdr3_nt: TGTGCCAGCAGCTTATCTCTTCTCACCGGGGAGCTGTTTTTT
d_call: .; clone_size: .; v_call: TRBV7-9; j_call: TRBJ1-2; cdr3_aa: CASSSTTDYGYTF; cdr3_nt: TGTGCCAGCAGCTCCACGACAGACTATGGCTACACCTTC
d_call: TRBD1; clone_size: few; v_call: TRBV12-5; j_call: TRBJ1-2; cdr3_aa: CASGLVSGTGEVGYTF; cdr3_nt: TGTGCTAGTGGTTTGGTATCCGGGACAGGGGAAGTCGGCTACACCTTC
d_call: .; clone_size: many; v_call: TRBV7-8; j_call: TRBJ1-5; cdr3_aa: CASSLVARVNQYSNQPQHF; cdr3_nt: TGTGCCAGCAGCTTAGTAGCAAGGGTAAACCAGTATAGCAATCAGCCCCAGCATTTT
d_call: TRBD1; clone_size: many; v_call: TRBV9; j_call: TRBJ2-2; cdr3_aa: CASSVPGTADANTGELFF; cdr3_nt: TGTGCCAGCAGCGTACCCGGGACAGCCGACGCGAACACCGGGGAGCTGTTTTTT
d_call: .; clone_size: .; v_call: TRBV27; j_call: TRBJ1-1; cdr3_aa: CASSLYRGSNTEAFF; cdr3_nt: TGTGCCAGCAGTTTATATCGGGGGTCGAACACTGAAGCTTTCTTT
d_call: .; clone_size: .; v_call: TRBV6-1; j_call: TRBJ2-5; cdr3_aa: CASTPGEGEETQYF; cdr3_nt: TGTGCCAGCACCCCGGGAGAGGGTGAAGAGACCCAGTACTTC
d_call: .; clone_size: .; v_call: TRBV6-1; j_call: TRBJ2-6; cdr3_aa: CASSDRVDPSSGANVLTF; cdr3_nt: TGTGCCAGCAGTGATCGGGTCGACCCTAGCTCTGGGGCCAACGTCCTGACTTTC
d_call: .; clone_size: few; v_call: TRBV14; j_call: TRBJ1-1; cdr3_aa: CASSSSREPFALLAFF; cdr3_nt: TGTGCCAGCAGCTCCTCCCGGGAACCATTTGCCCTGTTAGCTTTCTTT
d_call: .; clone_size: few; v_call: TRBV10-3; j_call: TRBJ2-2; cdr3_aa: CATYFHPGTFSNTGELFF; cdr3_nt: TGTGCCACCTATTTTCATCCGGGCACCTTTTCGAACACCGGGGAGCTGTTTTTT
d_call: TRBD1; clone_size: .; v_call: TRBV4-3; j_call: TRBJ1-1; cdr3_aa: CASSQDTGDEAFF; cdr3_nt: TGCGCCAGCAGCCAAGACACAGGGGATGAAGCTTTCTTT
d_call: .; clone_size: many; v_call: TRBV7-2; j_call: TRBJ2-1; cdr3_aa: CASSPYRSSSYNEQFF; cdr3_nt: TGTGCCAGCAGCCCCTACCGGTCGAGCTCCTACAATGAGCAGTTCTTC
d_call: TRBD2; clone_size: .; v_call: TRBV5-4; j_call: TRBJ2-1; cdr3_aa: CASSLWEGDYYNEQFF; cdr3_nt: TGTGCCAGCAGCTTGTGGGAGGGAGACTACTACAATGAGCAGTTCTTC
d_call: .; clone_size: few; v_call: TRBV19; j_call: TRBJ2-1; cdr3_aa: CAVSPLEHSTIDEQFF; cdr3_nt: TGTGCCGTATCTCCCTTAGAGCACAGTACTATCGATGAGCAGTTCTTC
d_call: .; clone_size: few; v_call: TRBV4-1; j_call: TRBJ2-2; cdr3_aa: CASSQVASGAGELFF; cdr3_nt: TGCGCCAGCAGCCAAGTGGCTTCGGGGGCCGGGGAGCTGTTTTTT
d_call: TRBD1; clone_size: .; v_call: TRBV7-8; j_call: TRBJ1-2; cdr3_aa: CASSLDRKQGSQGYTF; cdr3_nt: TGTGCCAGCAGCTTAGACCGCAAACAGGGGTCTCAAGGCTACACCTTC
d_call: .; clone_size: once; v_call: TRBV6-6; j_call: TRBJ1-3; cdr3_aa: CASSPDRYGNTIYF; cdr3_nt: TGTGCCAGCAGTCCTGACCGGTACGGAAACACCATATATTTT
d_call: .; clone_size: .; v_call: TRBV11-2; j_call: TRBJ1-1; cdr3_aa: CASSLRGLNTKAFF; cdr3_nt: TGTGCCAGCAGCTTAAGGGGATTGAACACTAAAGCTTTCTTT
d_call: TRBD2; clone_size: few; v_call: TRBV27; j_call: TRBJ2-1; cdr3_aa: CASSSLRGAGGPNEQFF; cdr3_nt: TGTGCCAGCAGTTCCCTACGGGGAGCGGGGGGGCCGAATGAGCAGTTCTTC
d_call: TRBD1; clone_size: once; v_call: TRBV5-5; j_call: TRBJ2-7; cdr3_aa: CASSYRTGGDEQYF; cdr3_nt: TGTGCCAGCAGCTACCGGACAGGGGGCGACGAGCAGTACTTC
d_call: .; clone_size: .; v_call: TRBV5-6; j_call: TRBJ1-5; cdr3_aa: CASSLSTVDLNQPQHF; cdr3_nt: TGTGCCAGCAGCCTTAGTACGGTGGATTTGAATCAGCCCCAGCATTTT
d_call: .; clone_size: .; v_call: TRBV28; j_call: TRBJ1-5; cdr3_aa: CASDYSNQPQRF; cdr3_nt: TGTGCCAGCGATTATAGCAATCAGCCCCAGCGTTTT
d_call: TRBD2; clone_size: .; v_call: TRBV10-2; j_call: TRBJ2-1; cdr3_aa: CASKLAGWNEQFF; cdr3_nt: TGCGCCAGTAAGCTAGCGGGGTGGAATGAGCAGTTCTTC
d_call: .; clone_size: .; v_call: TRBV18; j_call: TRBJ1-1; cdr3_aa: CASSEFRTNTEAFF; cdr3_nt: TGTGCCAGCTCAGAGTTCAGGACCAACACTGAAGCTTTCTTT
d_call: TRBD2; clone_size: many; v_call: TRBV7-6; j_call: TRBJ2-1; cdr3_aa: CASSFRSSGGPYNEQFF; cdr3_nt: TGTGCCAGCAGCTTCCGGAGTAGCGGGGGGCCGTACAATGAGCAGTTCTTC
d_call: .; clone_size: .; v_call: TRBV25-1; j_call: TRBJ1-6; cdr3_aa: CASQLSSYNSPLHF; cdr3_nt: TGTGCCAGCCAGTTGAGCTCCTATAATTCACCCCTCCACTTT
d_call: .; clone_size: .; v_call: TRBV7-8; j_call: TRBJ1-5; cdr3_aa: CASSSRDSDSNQPQHF; cdr3_nt: TGTGCCAGCAGCTCTCGGGACTCAGATAGCAATCAGCCCCAGCATTTT
d_call: .; clone_size: .; v_call: TRBV12-3/TRBV12-4; j_call: TRBJ1-1; cdr3_aa: CASSRPSNTEAFF; cdr3_nt: TGTGCCAGCTCTCGACCATCTAACACTGAAGCTTTCTTT
d_call: TRBD2; clone_size: few; v_call: TRBV11-2; j_call: TRBJ2-2; cdr3_aa: CASSFRFSGGATGELFF; cdr3_nt: TGTGCCAGCAGCTTTAGATTCAGCGGGGGCGCCACCGGGGAGCTGTTTTTT
d_call: TRBD1; clone_size: few; v_call: TRBV5-4; j_call: TRBJ1-1; cdr3_aa: CASREEQGTEAFF; cdr3_nt: TGTGCCAGCAGGGAAGAACAGGGGACTGAAGCTTTCTTT
d_call: TRBD2; clone_size: few; v_call: TRBV6-2/TRBV6-3; j_call: TRBJ2-1; cdr3_aa: CASTLTSGKAGNNEQFF; cdr3_nt: TGTGCCAGCACCTTGACTAGCGGGAAAGCGGGAAACAATGAGCAGTTCTTC
d_call: TRBD2; clone_size: .; v_call: TRBV6-5; j_call: TRBJ2-2; cdr3_aa: CASSYLGLAGNTGELFF; cdr3_nt: TGTGCCAGCAGTTACTTGGGACTAGCGGGGAACACCGGGGAGCTGTTTTTT
d_call: .; clone_size: .; v_call: TRBV20-1; j_call: TRBJ1-4; cdr3_aa: CSAVDRHATNEKLFF; cdr3_nt: TGCAGTGCTGTTGACAGGCATGCCACTAATGAAAAACTGTTTTTT
d_call: TRBD2; clone_size: few; v_call: TRBV7-6; j_call: TRBJ2-3; cdr3_aa: CASSSRGGRGTDTQYF; cdr3_nt: TGTGCCAGCAGCTCGCGGGGGGGCCGAGGCACAGATACGCAGTATTTT
d_call: .; clone_size: few; v_call: TRBV28; j_call: TRBJ1-1; cdr3_aa: CASSPPSTEAFF; cdr3_nt: TGTGCCAGCAGTCCCCCTAGTACTGAAGCTTTCTTT
d_call: TRBD2; clone_size: few; v_call: TRBV28; j_call: TRBJ2-3; cdr3_aa: CASSREGSEWTDTQYF; cdr3_nt: TGTGCCAGCAGCCGGGAGGGGTCGGAATGGACAGATACGCAGTATTTT